This T cell receptor beta chain derives from a study of graft-versus-host responses after intestinal transplantation (dated by TCRdb to 2020 to 2023). At the level of the whole study: Recipients received multivisceral, liver-intestinal, or isolated intestinal transplants. Donor T cell macrochimerism was defined as a peak of at least 4% donor T cells among recipient peripheral blood mononuclear cells. To identify alloreactive clones, pre-transplant mixed lymphocyte reaction products were sequenced and then compared with unstimulated pre-transplant donor and recipient T cells. Instead of going to the commercial service, samples from a few later patients were sequenced in-house on an Illumina MiSeq and processed with MiXCR. After intestinal transplantation, graft-versus-host and host-versus-graft alloreactive T cell clones in the graft, circulation and bone marrow were tracked using bulk TCR-beta CDR3 sequencing. Every recipient was given anti-thymocyte globulin induction, then maintenance tacrolimus and steroids for about three years. A cohort of fewer than 25 intestinal transplant recipients, including one retransplant, was enrolled, and a few patients lacking pretransplant specimens were excluded. The investigation overall reported the following: GvH clones turned up in recipient bone marrow, with some appearing earlier in ileal mucosa or blood, a pattern consistent with an intestinal mucosal origin. In the allografts of patients with donor T cell macrochimerism, GvH to HvG T cell clonal ratios were high. Peak levels of circulating GvH clones were associated with declines in HvG clones early after transplant. The relatively low number and heterogeneity of intestinal transplant patients limited the conclusions.

Remarks on this clone: The target of this receptor is not known. No quality values exist for individual bases; no much larger clone is one base distant.

Receptors were amplified or captured by the immunoSEQ multiplex PCR assay. In most patients, genomic DNA was isolated using the Qiagen DNeasy Blood and Tissue Kit and sent frozen to Adaptive Biotechnologies for TCR sequencing. For most patients, high-throughput TCR-beta CDR3 sequencing of genomic DNA was performed by Adaptive Biotechnologies. The paper's processing steps were these. Adaptive's ImmunoSEQ software was the source of the TCR sequencing data for about 18 patients, while three other patients were processed with MiXCR and VDJtools. To correct CD4 versus CD8 sorting errors, any sequence found in both subsets at a frequency ratio below 5:1 was removed. CDR3 nucleotide sequences shared by donor and recipient were removed because the origin of these sequences could not be assigned. Alloreactive clones required at least 2-fold expansion over unstimulated cells and minimum CFSE-low frequency of 0.002% (template counts) or 0.001% (read counts). A clone was considered mappable if detected in the sequenced pre-transplant spleen, lymph node, or MLR CFSE-low populations of the donor or recipient. The cumulative frequency of alloreactive clones was calculated as a percentage of all sequences, weighted by copy number. Here the immuneACCESS table is served through TCRdb, limited to in-frame sequences with V and J called. Missing clones are a known gap in these copies; in checked studies unresolved V genes cover under half, and the rest lacks a known reason. V, J and clone size are those of that table, while D and trimming were read from the DNA. Here the sample has tens of thousands of clones; around 90% occur a single time. The top ten clones comprise 7.5% to 8.5% of the sample.

The sample's time point label, decoded: cells obtained before transplantation from donor or recipient. CD3+CD4+ and CD3+CD8+ populations were FACS-sorted from unstimulated pre-transplant donor and recipient cells taken from spleen or lymph nodes. CDR1 and CDR2 are read off the germline V gene as MNHNS and SASEGT. V is reduced by 2 bases and J by 1 base, leaving a spacing of 12 bases between them. Including the terminal cysteine and phenylalanine, the CDR3 comprises 16 residues. CDR3 DNA is the only sequence kept; it has 48 bases, read in frame from the first base. This receptor was identified in a human donor who was the organ donor for an intestinal transplant. The rearrangement combines TRBV6-1 with TRBJ1-5; a confident D gene designation cannot be given. Here the sequenced sample was unstimulated CD8+ T cells sorted from spleen or lymph node cells, taken before transplant. The DNA is as follows: TGTGCCAGCAGTGAAAACCCCCTTGTGAGCAATCAGCCCCAGCATTTT. It encodes CASSENPLVSNQPQHF.